The clone carrying this T cell receptor beta chain was seen a few times. These data originate in a study of post-analysis software for immune sequencing data. Looking at the study overall: Patients with relapsing-remitting, secondary progressive and progressive-relapsing multiple sclerosis courses were all represented.

The TCR beta cDNA libraries contained unique molecular identifiers. MiXCR was run by TCRdb on the PCR reads, yielding one entry per CDR3 protein. The sample holds roughly 800,000 distinct CDR3 sequences; about 57% are singletons and the top ten take around 4.5%. Sequenced: blood. This sequence was found in a girl between 5 and 17 years old with multiple sclerosis.

Here the CDR3 DNA reads TGTGCCAGCAGCTTAGTGGTCAGGGGCTCCTCTGGCTACACCTTC. Residues: CASSLVVRGSSGYTF. This sequence joins TRBV7-8 and TRBJ1-2; D is perhaps TRBD1 (6 bases). Germline lookup yields CDR1 SGHVS and CDR2 FQNEAQ. The V gene lost 1 base and the J gene lost 7 bases, with 16 bases spanning the gap. The CDR3 consists of 15 residues.